Below, 6 T cell receptor beta chains from the same sample are listed, as sequenced in a study of T cells expressing NK-cell markers. No DNA is given; TCRdb re-called the 5' RACE reads and lists each CDR3 protein once. The repertoire table contains 150,000 or so distinct CDR3 sequences. Sequenced: blood T cells: a sorted CD56 or NKG2C T cell subset, CD4+ or CD8+ T cells, or bulk PBMC T cells (not recorded which). These receptor sequences come from a woman between 18 and 69 years old in good health.

The chain combines TRBV5-1 with TRBJ2-1; the TCRdb call, TRBD2, lacks DNA for checking. The CDR3 is 16 residues long. CDR1 is SGHRS, CDR2 YFSETQ, per germline. The CDR3 protein is CASSSGTSGSHNEQFF.

The CDR3 protein is CASSSPPSGGEVDTQYF. The chain recombines TRBV7-3 with TRBJ2-3; lacking DNA, the TRBD2 call made by TCRdb goes unchecked. The V gene's germline CDR1 is SGHTA and CDR2 FQGTGA. The CDR3 is 17 residues long. Supplemented by reference TRBV7-3 and TRBJ2-3, the full variable domain reads GAGVSQTPSNKVTEKGKYVELRCDPISGHTALYWYRQSLGQGPEFLIYFQGTGAADDSGLPNDRFFAVRPEGSVSTLKIQRTERGDSAVYLCASSSPPSGGEVDTQYFGPGTRLTVL.

This chain joins TRBV5-1 and TRBJ2-5. Germline V gene data show CDR1 as SGHRS and CDR2 as YFSETQ. The CDR3 has 14 amino acids. The chain's CDR3 is CASSLVGFGETQYF.

The chain recombines TRBV4-2 with TRBJ2-1; no DNA is available, so the TRBD1 call from TCRdb remains unchecked. This CDR3 has 16 amino acids. Germline CDR1 LGHNA, CDR2 YNFKEQ. The CDR3 is CASSPGQGALIYEQFF.

The chain carries TRBV10-3 and TRBJ2-7. Germline assignment: CDR1 ENHRY and CDR2 SYGVKD. The CDR3 is made up of 13 amino acids. The chain's CDR3 is CAIIPDLYYEQYF.

The genes are TRBV10-3 and TRBJ2-5; without DNA, the TCRdb call of TRBD1 cannot be checked. This CDR3 has 14 amino acids. The germline V gene has CDR1 ENHRY and CDR2 SYGVKD. CDR3 sequence reads: CAISTTAGEETQYF.